The next 22 T cell receptor beta chains were all read from a single sample in a study of immune evolution from preneoplasia to lung adenocarcinoma. TCRdb's copy holds only in-frame clones and misses some; the assay was immunoSEQ multiplex PCR. The sample records approximately 8,000 clones, 70% to 90% being singletons. Specimen: FFPE adjacent normal lung tissue. Receptors originate from a person between 65 and 79 years old with lung adenocarcinoma.

This clone was seen a handful of times. The chain joins TRBV11-3 to TRBJ2-1; D assignment may be TRBD1 or TRBD2 (5 bases each). CDR1 is SGHNT and CDR2 is YENEEA in the germline V gene. Trimming pared 5 bases from V and 4 bases from J, leaving 9 bases between. The CDR3 runs to 13 residues. Written as DNA, the CDR3 is TGTGCCAGCAGCGGGGACGGGTACAATGAGCAGTTCTTC. This sequence encodes CASSGDGYNEQFF.

This clone has just one count. V and J are TRBV7-2 and TRBJ2-7; the match to TRBD2 covers 7 bases. Germline loops: CDR1 SGHTA, CDR2 FQGNSA. V was clipped by 3 bases and J by 2 bases; unmatched bases: 4. The CDR3 totals 14 residues. The CDR3 spells CASSFRSGAYEQYF. The CDR3 DNA follows: TGTGCCAGCAGCTTCCGAAGCGGGGCCTACGAGCAGTACTTC.

The chain carries TRBV19 and TRBJ1-6, with D hard to call. The CDR3 covers 14 residues. V lost 5 bases, J lost 10 bases, and 15 bases lay in between. The germline gives CDR1 LNHDA, CDR2 SQIVND (reference sequence). The CDR3 bases are TGTGCCAGTAGTGTCGAGGACTGGGAGTCACCCCTCCACTTT. Its protein is CASSVEDWESPLHF.

This clone was seen a few times. V usage is TRBV19 and J usage is TRBJ2-7, with a possible D match to TRBD2 (6 bases). Germline CDR1 and CDR2: LNHDA and SQIVND (reference sequence). Trimming removed 5 bases at V and 2 bases at J, with 19 bases between. The CDR3 totals 16 residues. DNA of the CDR3: TGTGCCAGTAGTGATCTACCGCGGGATTCGCCCTACGAGCAGTACTTC. Translated, it gives CASSDLPRDSPYEQYF.

This clone was picked up a small number of times. The chain is built from TRBV19 and TRBJ1-2; D perhaps matches TRBD1 (6 bases). There are 11 residues in the CDR3. The germline CDR1 and CDR2 sequences are LNHDA and SQIVND (reference sequence). V gave up 8 bases and J gave up 4 bases, with 8 bases separating them. CDR3 sequence (DNA): TGTGCCAGTCGGGGGGCCTATGGCTACACCTTC. Translated: CASRGAYGYTF.

V usage is TRBV2 and J usage is TRBJ1-1; D is undetermined. The CDR3 extends over 13 amino acids. Trimming took off 1 base at V and 10 bases at J, with 13 bases between the two ends. Germline values: CDR1 SNHLY, CDR2 FYNNEI. The chain's CDR3 is CASSEVVARGAFF. The CDR3 nucleotides read TGTGCCAGCAGTGAAGTTGTAGCTCGGGGAGCTTTCTTT.

About this clone: The same CDR3 also results from other DNA sequences found in this sample. J is TRBJ2-7 and V is TRBV9, with D possibly matching TRBD2 (5 bases). The V gene lost 4 bases and the J gene lost 2 bases, with 19 bases spanning the gap. CDR1 and CDR2 from the germline V gene are SGDLS and YYNGEE. There are 16 residues in the CDR3. CDR3 sequence (DNA): TGTGCCAGCAGCCCTACTCCGGGAAGAGGGACCTACGAGCAGTACTTC. This gives the protein CASSPTPGRGTYEQYF.

The chain carries TRBV6-5 and TRBJ2-7; D uncertain. V lost 7 bases and J 5 bases, leaving 15 bases between the germline ends. The germline CDR1 and CDR2 sequences are MNHEY and SVGAGI. There are 13 residues in the CDR3. The chain's CDR3 is CASNSMGGHEQYF. Written as DNA, the CDR3 is TGTGCCAGCAACTCCATGGGCGGCCACGAGCAGTACTTC.

This clone was seen just once. CDR3 residues: CASSQGVAGGSVDTQYF. The CDR3 nucleotides read TGTGCCAGCAGCCAAGGGGTGGCGGGGGGCTCCGTTGATACGCAGTATTTT. The rearrangement joins TRBV4-2 to TRBJ2-3; 8 positions match TRBD2. The V and J ends lost 1 base and 6 bases, in that order; junction bases with no gene match: 12. Looked up from germline, CDR1 is LGHNA and CDR2 is YNFKEQ. This CDR3 spans 17 amino acids.

This clone was seen more than once but under ten times. The chain carries TRBV28 and TRBJ1-5, with D maybe TRBD1 (6 bases). Germline CDR1 MDHEN, CDR2 SYDVKM. The CDR3 is made up of 14 amino acids. The V end lost 6 bases, the J end lost 0 bases, and 9 bases lay between the germline ends. Here the CDR3 reads CASSRQVSNQPQHF. The CDR3 DNA is TGTGCCAGCAGCCGACAGGTTAGCAATCAGCCCCAGCATTTT.

The chain employs TRBV5-4 and TRBJ2-3; D remains ambiguous. CDR3 length: 14 residues. Germline V gene data show CDR1 as SGHNT and CDR2 as YYREEE (reference sequence). V was shortened by 0 bases and J by 4 bases, with 9 bases between the two germline ends. CDR3 residues: CASSLDRSPDTQYF. The CDR3 DNA is TGTGCCAGCAGCTTGGATAGATCCCCAGATACGCAGTATTTT.

This rearrangement joins TRBV2 to TRBJ2-7, with D uncertain. V dropped 8 bases and J dropped 4 bases, with 3 bases sitting between them. CDR1 and CDR2 (germline): SNHLY, FYNNEI. This CDR3 comprises 9 residues. The CDR3 reads CASGYEQYF. The CDR3 nucleotides are TGTGCCAGCGGTTACGAGCAGTACTTC.

V is TRBV5-1 and J is TRBJ2-5, with no clear D. V was cut by 4 bases and J by 3 bases, with 13 bases left in between. Germline lookup yields CDR1 SGHRS and CDR2 YFSETQ. The CDR3 runs 14 residues. The CDR3 DNA follows: TGCGCCAGCAGCCCCAACGTGGGGAAAGAGACCCAGTACTTC. Translated: CASSPNVGKETQYF. Together with reference TRBV5-1 and TRBJ2-5, the CDR3 gives the full variable domain: KAGVTQTPRYLIKTRGQQVTLSCSPISGHRSVSWYQQTPGQGLQFLFEYFSETQRNKGNFPGRFSGRQFSNSRSEMNVSTLELGDSALYLCASSPNVGKETQYFGPGTRLLVL.

This clone was detected once. This sequence joins TRBV6-1 and TRBJ2-7; D unresolved. This CDR3 region has 12 residues. V was cut by 4 bases and J by 7 bases, with 11 bases left in between. The germline gives CDR1 MNHNS, CDR2 SASEGT. Here the CDR3 reads CASSVSTREQYF. The CDR3 DNA reads TGTGCCAGCAGTGTCAGTACTCGGGAGCAGTACTTC.

J is TRBJ2-3 and V is TRBV15, with D perhaps assigned TRBD1 or TRBD2 (6 bases each). CDR1 is LNHNV and CDR2 is YYDKDF in the germline V gene (reference sequence). Trimming took 1 base from V and 1 from J, leaving 15 bases between them. This CDR3 has 17 amino acids. CDR3 bases: TGTGCCACCAGCAGAGCCCCGCCGAGGGGGGGCACAGATACGCAGTATTTT. It encodes CATSRAPPRGGTDTQYF.

This rearrangement joins TRBV28 to TRBJ1-2; possibly TRBD1 for D (5 bases). V shed 6 bases and J shed 8 bases, with 10 bases lying between them. The CDR3 is 11 residues long. Looked up from germline, CDR1 is MDHEN and CDR2 is SYDVKM. The CDR3 here is CASSPGRGYTF. The CDR3, as DNA: TGTGCCAGCAGCCCGGGGCGGGGCTACACCTTC.

The V gene is TRBV5-4, the J gene TRBJ1-2, with 9 nucleotides matching TRBD1. V shed 2 bases and J 7 bases; nucleotides not matched to a gene: 6. This CDR3 is built from 14 residues. Germline V CDR1 and CDR2: SGHNT, YYREEE (reference sequence). CDR3 region: CASSLQDRGSGYTF. DNA of the CDR3: TGTGCCAGCAGCTTACAGGACAGGGGAAGTGGCTACACCTTC.

This clone has just one count. The chain links TRBV19 to TRBJ1-2; a weak D match, TRBD1 (6 bases). Per the germline V gene, CDR1 is LNHDA and CDR2 is SQIVND (reference sequence). The CDR3 sequence is 14 residues long. The V end lost 2 bases, the J end lost 4 bases, and 11 bases lay between the germline ends. The CDR3: CASSIPGQTYGYTF. CDR3 coding DNA: TGTGCCAGTAGTATACCCGGACAGACCTATGGCTACACCTTC.

Note on this clone: The sample contains more than one DNA sequence encoding this CDR3. The chain joins TRBV5-6 to TRBJ2-2; 7 bases agree with TRBD1. This CDR3 region has 16 residues. The germline CDR1 and CDR2 sequences are SGHDT and YYEEEE. With 4 bases clipped from V and 0 bases from J, the junction kept 6 bases outside the gene matches. Here the CDR3 DNA reads TGTGCCAGCAGCCTCCGGACAGGTTCGAACACCGGGGAGCTGTTTTTT. This encodes CASSLRTGSNTGELFF.

The rearrangement links TRBV7-2 to TRBJ2-3; D is undetermined. The CDR3 sequence is 16 residues long. V lost 2 bases and J 4 bases, leaving 16 bases between the germline ends. The germline CDR1 and CDR2 sequences are SGHTA and FQGNSA. Here the CDR3 reads CASSLFGLTISDTQYF. Written as DNA, the CDR3 is TGTGCCAGCAGCTTATTTGGGCTGACGATTTCAGATACGCAGTATTTT.

This clone occurred a few times. The rearrangement joins TRBV30 to TRBJ2-3, with 11 bases that match TRBD2. The CDR3 contains 16 residues. V lost 7 bases and J lost 2; bases outside the gene matches: 11. Germline CDR1 is GTSNPN and CDR2 is SVGIG (reference sequence). The chain's CDR3 is CAFVSGRGLYTDTQYF. In DNA, the CDR3 is TGTGCCTTCGTTAGCGGGAGGGGCTTGTACACAGATACGCAGTATTTT.

The chain couples TRBV19 to TRBJ2-7; 11 positions agree with TRBD2. The CDR3 runs 15 residues. V dropped 5 bases and J dropped 5; count of bases not matched to a gene: 8. CDR1 and CDR2 (germline): LNHDA, SQIVND (reference sequence). CDR3 in DNA: TGTGCCAGTAGTCTTTATAGCGGGAGGGGCGACGAGCAGTACTTC. Translating gives CASSLYSGRGDEQYF.